This T cell receptor beta chain stems from a study of cytotoxic CD8 clonotypes in ibrutinib-treated CLL. For the study at large: The group held roughly ten relapsed/refractory and about 14 treatment-naive patients, with under 18 IGHV unmutated.

The germline V gene has CDR1 SGHTA and CDR2 FQGTGA. The V and J ends lost 1 base and 2 bases respectively, with 11 bases between them. The CDR3 totals 15 residues. The table lists this clone with a count of one. Measured with immunoSEQ multiplex PCR; TCRdb has only the in-frame clones, and not every one. Of roughly 180,000 clones in the sample, approximately 84% were seen once. The gene calls are TRBV7-3 and TRBJ1-2, with a possible D match to TRBD1 (5 bases). The clonotype was recovered from a human donor with chronic lymphocytic leukemia. Sequenced material: PBMCs, taken after 24 months of ibrutinib treatment. The CDR3 DNA sequence: TGTGCCAGCAGCTTAATGGGGGGTGACAACTATGGCTACACCTTC. Its translation: CASSLMGGDNYGYTF.